The clone carrying this T cell receptor beta chain has a handful of counts. The data were taken from a study of T-cell reconstitution after alpha-beta-depleted transplantation in children. This sample's TCRbeta library carried unique molecular identifier barcodes. TCRdb processed the PCR reads anew with MiXCR; each CDR3 protein has one entry. In the table there are almost 500,000 distinct CDR3 sequences, approximately 12% of which are singletons. The sample was PBMCs from the stem cell graft donor, taken from the stem cell graft. The sequence came from a human donor who donated a stem cell graft to a child with combined immunodeficiency.

CDR3 region: CASSLPRLAGVNEQFF. Written as DNA, the CDR3 is TGTGCCAGCAGCTTACCGAGGCTAGCGGGAGTCAATGAGCAGTTCTTC. The J gene is TRBJ2-1, the V gene TRBV7-8; TRBD2 matches at 10 bases. V shed 2 bases, J shed 6 bases, and the junction held 7 bases outside the gene matches. This CDR3 region has 16 residues. Germline V gene data show CDR1 as SGHVS and CDR2 as FQNEAQ.